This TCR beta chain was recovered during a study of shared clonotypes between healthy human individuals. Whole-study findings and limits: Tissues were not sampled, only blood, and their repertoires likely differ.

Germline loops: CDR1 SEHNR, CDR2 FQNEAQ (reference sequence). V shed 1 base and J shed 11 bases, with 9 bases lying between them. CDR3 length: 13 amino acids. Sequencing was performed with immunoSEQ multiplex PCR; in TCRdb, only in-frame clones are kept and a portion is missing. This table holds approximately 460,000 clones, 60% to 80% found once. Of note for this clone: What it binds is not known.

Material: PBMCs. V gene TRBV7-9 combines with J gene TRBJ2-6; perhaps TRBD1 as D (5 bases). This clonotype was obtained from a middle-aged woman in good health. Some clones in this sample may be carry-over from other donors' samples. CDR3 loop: CASSLGGAHVLTF. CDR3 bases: TGTGCCAGCAGCTTAGGGGGCGCGCACGTCCTGACTTTC.